Presented here are 17 T cell receptor beta chains from one specimen sequenced in a study of cytomegalovirus exposure and HLA in healthy donors. Amplification used 60 Vbeta primers and 13 Jbeta primers. TCRdb's copy holds only in-frame clones and misses some; the assay was immunoSEQ multiplex PCR. The table counts roughly 60,000 clones; less than 4.5% lies in the top ten. The sample taken for sequencing was PBMCs. The source of these receptors is a male donor in good health and CMV-seronegative.

J is TRBJ2-1 and V is TRBV27; TRBD2 agrees at 10 bases. The V segment lost 5 bases and the J segment 2 bases; nucleotides outside the gene matches: 3. Germline-derived CDR1 and CDR2 are MNHEY and SMNVEV (reference sequence). The CDR3 consists of 15 residues. The CDR3 bases are TGTGCCAGCAGTATGACTAGCGGGCCCTACAATGAGCAGTTCTTC. As protein: CASSMTSGPYNEQFF.

V usage is TRBV5-1 and J usage is TRBJ2-5; D possibly corresponds to TRBD1 (6 bases). Germline CDR1 reads SGHRS; CDR2 reads YFSETQ. The CDR3 length is 17 residues. V lost 3 bases to trimming and J lost 2 bases, with 20 bases between them. CDR3 sequence: CASSSDRMRAPQETQYF. The CDR3 bases are TGCGCCAGCAGCTCTGACAGGATGAGGGCCCCACAAGAGACCCAGTACTTC.

The J gene is TRBJ2-5, the V gene TRBV7-2; D gene uncertain. Germline assignment: CDR1 SGHTA and CDR2 FQGNSA. The CDR3 contains 14 residues. Between the trimmed V and J ends, which lost 3 bases and 1 base, there was a span of 9 bases. The CDR3 nucleotides are TGTGCCAGCAGCTTGAGGCGGCGCCAAGAGACCCAGTACTTC. Translation: CASSLRRRQETQYF.

The V call is TRBV6-5, the J call TRBJ2-7; TRBD2 aligns across 10 bases. The CDR3 sequence is 15 residues long. V lost 3 bases and J lost 3; bases outside the gene matches: 5. Germline assignment: CDR1 MNHEY and CDR2 SVGAGI. The CDR3 loop reads CASSYSRTSGYEQYF. The CDR3 nucleotides read TGTGCCAGCAGTTATTCACGGACTAGCGGCTACGAGCAGTACTTC.

The chain uses TRBV5-1 and TRBJ1-3, with TRBD1 matching 8 bases. J gave up 2 bases and V 4 bases, and 2 bases lay outside the gene matches. Germline lookup yields CDR1 SGHRS and CDR2 YFSETQ. This CDR3 region has 14 residues. CDR3 loop: CASSEGQAGNTIYF. Here the CDR3 DNA reads TGCGCCAGCAGCGAGGGACAGGCTGGAAACACCATATATTTT.

This chain links TRBV5-1 with TRBJ2-6, with 9 bases identical to TRBD1. Germline trimming cut 3 bases from V and 2 bases from J; bases unmatched to any gene: 9. CDR3 length: 18 residues. Germline CDR1 is SGHRS and CDR2 is YFSETQ. CDR3 loop: CASSWGGTGKTGANVLTF. The DNA of the CDR3 is TGCGCCAGCAGCTGGGGGGGGACAGGGAAAACTGGGGCCAACGTCCTGACTTTC.

The genes are TRBV6-5 and TRBJ1-2; possibly TRBD1 for D (6 bases). Deletions cut 6 bases from V and 7 bases from J, with 12 bases between. The CDR3 runs 12 residues. Germline loops: CDR1 MNHEY, CDR2 SVGAGI. The CDR3, as DNA: TGTGCCAGCAGCTCTCTCAGGGGTGGCTACACCTTC. Its translation is CASSSLRGGYTF.

On this clone itself: Within the sample, other DNA sequences also encode this same CDR3. The chain recombines TRBV30 with TRBJ2-1; the D gene is possibly TRBD2 (5 bases). The CDR3 runs to 13 residues. The V and J ends lost 1 base and 9 bases respectively, with 13 bases between them. Per the germline V gene, CDR1 is GTSNPN and CDR2 is SVGIG (reference sequence). The CDR3 sequence is CAWSAGGWPEQFF. The CDR3, as DNA: TGTGCCTGGAGTGCCGGAGGCTGGCCTGAGCAGTTCTTC. Full variable domain (remainder filled in from reference TRBV30 and TRBJ2-1): SQTIHQWPATLVQPVGSPLSLECTVEGTSNPNLYWYRQAAGRGLQLLFYSVGIGQISSEVPQNLSASRPQDRQFILSSKKLLLSDSGFYLCAWSAGGWPEQFFGPGTRLTVL.

The chain has TRBV28 and TRBJ2-1; 9 nucleotides line up with TRBD2. V was clipped by 4 bases and J by 8 bases; unmatched bases: 6. In germline, CDR1 is MDHEN, CDR2 SYDVKM. There are 14 residues in the CDR3. CDR3 amino acids: CASSSAGTSHEQFF. The CDR3 region has the DNA TGTGCCAGCAGTTCCGCCGGGACTAGCCATGAGCAGTTCTTC.

The rearrangement links TRBV4-3 to TRBJ1-1; D perhaps matches TRBD1 (6 bases). CDR3 size: 15 residues. V was clipped by 1 base and J by 5 bases, with 14 bases between them. From germline, CDR1 is LGHNA and CDR2 YSLEER. CDR3 sequence reads: CASSQVGTRRTEAFF. Written as DNA, the CDR3 is TGCGCCAGCAGCCAAGTAGGGACACGGAGGACTGAAGCTTTCTTT.

The genes are TRBV27 and TRBJ2-2; 10 positions agree with TRBD2. Unmatched junction bases numbered 21, after V lost 5 bases and J lost 6 bases. Germline lookup yields CDR1 MNHEY and CDR2 SMNVEV (reference sequence). The CDR3 extends over 20 amino acids. In nucleotides, the CDR3 is TGTGCCAGCAGTCCCAGTCCCGGACTAGCGGCCCAGGAGGTCGCCGGGGAGCTGTTTTTT. This sequence encodes CASSPSPGLAAQEVAGELFF.

Concerning this clone itself: Relative to the germline gene, one junction end is altered; a read error may explain this. The sample carries other DNA sequences with the same CDR3. The chain joins TRBV6-1 to TRBJ1-6; 7 bases agree with TRBD1. The length of the CDR3 is 14 residues. CDR1 is MNHNS and CDR2 is SASEGT in the germline V gene. The CDR3 coding sequence is TGTGCCAGCAGTGGGAACAGGGGAAATTCACCCCTACACTTT. Its protein is CASSGNRGNSPLHF.

The V gene is TRBV28, the J gene TRBJ2-7; D remains ambiguous. Between the trimmed V and J ends, which lost 5 bases and 4 bases, there was a span of 6 bases. CDR1 and CDR2 from the germline V gene are MDHEN and SYDVKM. The CDR3 sequence is 11 residues long. The CDR3 loop reads CASSTEYEQYF. As DNA, the CDR3 is TGTGCCAGCAGTACCGAGTACGAGCAGTACTTC.

J is TRBJ1-2 and V is TRBV5-5, with D uncertain. V was clipped by 4 bases and J by 4 bases, with 20 bases between them. The CDR3 is made up of 16 amino acids. Germline V gene sequence: CDR1 SGHKS, CDR2 YYEKEE (reference sequence). DNA for the CDR3: TGTGCCAGCAGCCACACGAGGTGGGGAGCGGGCTATGGCTACACCTTC. Its protein product is CASSHTRWGAGYGYTF.

This chain uses TRBV28 with TRBJ1-6; 9 bases align to TRBD1. Germline values: CDR1 MDHEN, CDR2 SYDVKM. V dropped 4 bases and J dropped 10; count of bases not matched to a gene: 11. The CDR3 totals 16 residues. CDR3 in DNA: TGTGCCAGCAGTTCTCATCCGGGACAGGGCTCCTCACCCCTCCACTTT. Residues: CASSSHPGQGSSPLHF.

The genes are TRBV7-3 and TRBJ2-5; D is unresolved. The length of the CDR3 is 13 residues. Looked up from germline, CDR1 is SGHTA and CDR2 is FQGTGA. The V and J ends lost 0 bases and 5 bases respectively, with 7 bases between them. CDR3 in amino acids: CASSLTAGETQYF. The CDR3 nucleotides are TGTGCCAGCAGCTTAACGGCCGGGGAGACCCAGTACTTC. Full variable domain (missing parts from reference TRBV7-3 and TRBJ2-5): GAGVSQTPSNKVTEKGKYVELRCDPISGHTALYWYRQSLGQGPEFLIYFQGTGAADDSGLPNDRFFAVRPEGSVSTLKIQRTERGDSAVYLCASSLTAGETQYFGPGTRLLVL.

The rearrangement uses TRBV6-5 and TRBJ1-2; 10 bases are shared with TRBD1. Germline CDR1 is MNHEY and CDR2 is SVGAGI. The CDR3 extends over 16 amino acids. With 2 bases clipped from V and 4 bases from J, the junction kept 7 bases outside the gene matches. For the CDR3, the DNA is TGTGCCAGCAGTTACACGGGACAGGGGTCCGCCTATGGCTACACCTTC. Protein product: CASSYTGQGSAYGYTF.